A selection of T cell receptor beta chains follows, all from one sample in a study of identical twins. One entry per CDR3 protein results from TCRdb running MiXCR on the 5' RACE reads. The repertoire holds roughly 630,000 distinct CDR3 sequences, with under 8.5% as singletons. This same sample was also taken into another study, of yellow fever vaccine responses in identical twins.

The sample comprised PBMCs. The receptors originated from a woman in her late teens or twenties in good health. CDR3s include the opening cysteine and the closing phenylalanine or tryptophan. A D gene is named only where the DNA matches it firmly. Some rows have no size entry. The others give once, few or many, or a class for an expanded clone.

J gene	clone size	D gene	V gene	CDR3 protein	CDR3 DNA
TRBJ2-2	NA	TRBD2	TRBV6-5	CASSYPGLAWNTGELFF	TGTGCCAGCAGTTACCCCGGACTAGCGTGGAACACCGGGGAGCTGTTTTTT
TRBJ2-1	many	TRBD2	TRBV5-1	CASSLQRGVNEQFF	TGCGCCAGCAGCTTGCAGCGGGGGGTCAATGAGCAGTTCTTC
TRBJ2-4	few	TRBD1	TRBV6-4	CASSVPLTGLAKNIQYF	TGTGCCAGCAGTGTCCCATTGACAGGGTTAGCCAAAAACATTCAGTACTTC
TRBJ2-7	many	NA	TRBV18	CASSPPVVSEQYF	TGTGCCAGCTCACCACCGGTGGTCAGCGAGCAGTACTTC
TRBJ2-3	NA	NA	TRBV14	CASSQVASSTDTQYF	TGTGCCAGCAGCCAAGTTGCTAGCTCCACAGATACGCAGTATTTT
TRBJ1-6	many	NA	TRBV12-3/TRBV12-4	CASSFNGGSPLHF	TGTGCCAGCAGTTTTAATGGGGGTTCACCCCTCCACTTT
TRBJ2-3	NA	NA	TRBV20-1	CSASSQPRLGSTDTQYF	TGCAGTGCTAGTAGTCAACCGCGCCTTGGGAGCACAGATACGCAGTATTTT
TRBJ2-1	NA	TRBD2	TRBV7-8	CASSAPLADSYNEQFF	TGTGCCAGCAGCGCCCCGCTAGCGGACTCCTACAATGAGCAGTTCTTC
TRBJ1-5	many	NA	TRBV29-1	CSVAKGGSNQPQHF	TGCAGCGTCGCGAAGGGGGGGAGCAATCAGCCCCAGCATTTT
TRBJ2-2	NA	TRBD1	TRBV20-1	CCARTTRGLDTGELFF	TGCTGTGCACGTACGACCAGGGGGCTGGACACCGGGGAGCTGTTTTTT
TRBJ1-1	NA	TRBD1	TRBV12-3/TRBV12-4	CASSVGTENTEAFF	TGTGCCAGCAGTGTGGGGACAGAGAACACTGAAGCTTTCTTT
TRBJ2-1	few	TRBD2	TRBV5-6	CASSLGHQRTSGRGNEQFF	TGTGCCAGCAGCTTGGGCCACCAGAGGACTAGCGGGAGGGGCAATGAGCAGTTCTTC
TRBJ2-1	few	NA	TRBV24-1	CATSDSGRGEQFF	TGTGCCACCAGTGATTCCGGCCGGGGGGAGCAGTTCTTC
TRBJ2-3	NA	NA	TRBV24-1	CATSDRTNLDCTDTQYF	TGTGCCACCAGTGACCGGACTAATTTGGACTGCACAGATACGCAGTATTTT
TRBJ2-2	many	TRBD2	TRBV29-1	CSVYFGGRGTGELFF	TGCAGCGTTTATTTTGGCGGGAGAGGAACCGGGGAGCTGTTTTTT
TRBJ2-7	many	TRBD2	TRBV24-1	CATRGLAGEQYF	TGTGCCACCAGGGGACTAGCGGGGGAGCAGTACTTC
TRBJ2-2	few	TRBD2	TRBV9	CASSVGLAGNTGELFF	TGTGCCAGCAGCGTAGGTCTAGCGGGAAACACCGGGGAGCTGTTTTTT
TRBJ2-3	many	TRBD2	TRBV5-1	CASSLETSGDTQYF	TGCGCCAGCAGCTTGGAAACTAGCGGAGATACGCAGTATTTT
TRBJ1-4	few	NA	TRBV6-1	CASSPRRVEKLFF	TGTGCCAGCAGCCCGCGCAGGGTTGAAAAACTGTTTTTT
TRBJ2-1	NA	NA	TRBV27	CASSLGTFRDEQFF	TGTGCCAGCAGTCTCGGGACGTTCAGGGATGAGCAGTTCTTC
TRBJ2-7	few	NA	TRBV12-3/TRBV12-4	CASSSRPRDFGWQYF	TGTGCCAGCAGTTCCCGTCCGCGGGACTTTGGCTGGCAGTACTTC
TRBJ1-1	many	NA	TRBV12-3/TRBV12-4	CASSLAGRGTEAFF	TGTGCCAGCAGTTTGGCGGGCCGAGGCACTGAAGCTTTCTTT
TRBJ2-7	NA	NA	TRBV11-1	CASSLAAARSYEQYF	TGTGCCAGCAGCTTAGCCGCGGCACGCTCCTACGAGCAGTACTTC
TRBJ1-2	many	NA	TRBV12-3/TRBV12-4	CASSFDGYGYTF	TGTGCCAGCAGTTTCGACGGCTATGGCTACACCTTC
TRBJ2-1	NA	NA	TRBV11-2	CASSNGWGGEQFF	TGTGCCAGCAGCAACGGATGGGGAGGTGAGCAGTTCTTC
TRBJ2-1	few	NA	TRBV7-9	CASSHHFIEAGQNEQFF	TGTGCCAGCAGCCACCACTTTATCGAGGCAGGGCAAAATGAGCAGTTCTTC
TRBJ2-3	many	NA	TRBV2	CASQGPLNTDTQYF	TGTGCCTCACAGGGACCACTGAACACAGATACGCAGTATTTT
TRBJ1-2	few	NA	TRBV5-6	CASSLLYSNYGYTF	TGTGCCAGCAGCTTGTTGTACAGCAACTATGGCTACACCTTC
TRBJ1-1	once	TRBD1	TRBV2	CAICPYLMTGTNTEAFF	TGTGCCATCTGCCCTTACTTAATGACAGGGACCAACACTGAAGCTTTCTTT
TRBJ2-7	many	TRBD1	TRBV4-1	CASSPGGTGYEQYF	TGCGCCAGCAGCCCTGGCGGGACAGGGTACGAGCAGTACTTC
TRBJ1-1	many	TRBD1	TRBV10-3	CAISPGTGLSTEAFF	TGTGCCATCAGTCCCGGGACAGGGTTGAGCACTGAAGCTTTCTTT
TRBJ1-1	NA	NA	TRBV4-2	CASRDEDGNTEAFF	TGTGCCAGCAGAGATGAGGACGGGAACACTGAAGCTTTCTTT
TRBJ2-2	few	NA	TRBV28	CASSLSGGSTGELFF	TGTGCCAGCAGTCTAAGTGGGGGGTCCACCGGGGAGCTGTTTTTT
TRBJ2-1	many	TRBD1	TRBV5-1	CASSSGDGDRRYNEQFF	TGCGCCAGCAGCTCTGGGGATGGGGACAGGCGTTACAATGAGCAGTTCTTC
TRBJ2-4	few	NA	TRBV5-1	CASSSTFKNIQYF	TGCGCCAGCAGCTCCACTTTTAAAAACATTCAGTACTTC
TRBJ2-1	NA	TRBD2	TRBV6-5	CASSYGRVNEQFF	TGTGCCAGCAGTTACGGGAGGGTAAATGAGCAGTTCTTC
TRBJ2-3	NA	NA	TRBV10-2	CASTEGRGTDTQYF	TGCGCCAGCACGGAGGGAAGGGGAACAGATACGCAGTATTTT
TRBJ2-1	NA	TRBD2	TRBV4-2	CASSQPGEKSGGASYNEQFF	TGTGCCAGCAGCCAACCTGGCGAGAAAAGCGGGGGGGCATCCTACAATGAGCAGTTCTTC
TRBJ1-2	few	TRBD1	TRBV27	CASSSGTEVYGYTF	TGTGCCAGCAGCTCCGGGACAGAAGTTTACGGCTACACCTTC
TRBJ2-1	many	TRBD1	TRBV5-1	CASRTGQGSYNEQFF	TGCGCCAGCAGGACGGGACAGGGCTCCTACAATGAGCAGTTCTTC
TRBJ2-5	NA	NA	TRBV7-2	CASSLVSLQETQYF	TGTGCCAGCAGCTTAGTTAGCCTCCAAGAGACCCAGTACTTC
TRBJ2-1	NA	NA	TRBV7-2	CASSLVTRIVNEQFF	TGTGCCAGCAGCTTAGTAACTAGAATCGTCAATGAGCAGTTCTTC
TRBJ2-7	NA	NA	TRBV5-1	CASSSALGASYEQYF	TGCGCCAGCAGCTCTGCCCTGGGGGCCTCCTACGAGCAGTACTTC
TRBJ2-1	many	NA	TRBV7-9	CASSLRTAYNEQFF	TGTGCCAGCAGCTTAAGGACGGCCTACAATGAGCAGTTCTTC
TRBJ2-7	NA	TRBD1	TRBV11-1	CASSLTGQGSDEQYF	TGTGCCAGCAGCTTAACTGGACAGGGGTCGGACGAGCAGTACTTC
TRBJ1-1	few	NA	TRBV12-3/TRBV12-4	CASTMPTGENTEAFF	TGTGCCAGCACCATGCCCACAGGAGAAAACACTGAAGCTTTCTTT
TRBJ2-5	few	TRBD1	TRBV20-1	CSVGQGARETQYF	TGCAGTGTGGGACAGGGGGCTCGTGAGACCCAGTACTTC
TRBJ2-7	NA	NA	TRBV7-2	CASSLGASPYEQYF	TGTGCCAGCAGCTTAGGGGCTAGCCCCTACGAGCAGTACTTC